This T cell receptor (beta chain) stems from a study of beta chain features in type 1 diabetes. General study findings and limits: In these data, an HLA type influence on TCRB rearrangement remained unresolved. Type 1 diabetes patients showed a moderate but significant shortening of TCRB CDR3s in all four CD4+ subsets. VDJ junctions from patients with type 1 diabetes contained fewer insertions and more deletions.

Since all of the isolated RNA was reverse transcribed, expressed TCRB transcripts were what got sequenced. Sequenced by immunoSEQ multiplex PCR; TCRdb stores in-frame clones only, minus some. Counted here are roughly 610,000 clones, 15% to 17% occurring once; the ten biggest clones make up approximately 0.099%. Losses at the gene ends were 6 bases for V and 5 bases for J; bases not matched to a gene: 5. The CDR3 covers 14 residues. Germline V gene data show CDR1 as SEHNR and CDR2 as FQNEAQ (reference sequence). This clone has only a few counts. Its antigen is still unknown. Sequencing used naive CD4+ T cells from blood. The gene calls are TRBV7-9 and TRBJ2-1; 9 bases fit TRBD1. This clonotype was obtained from a man between 18 and 29 years old in good health. The CDR3 DNA reads TGTGCCAGCAGAACGGGACAGGGAGACAATGAGCAGTTCTTC. This encodes CASRTGQGDNEQFF. Filled out from reference TRBV7-9 and TRBJ2-1, the complete variable domain reads DTGVSQNPRHKITKRGQNVTFRCDPISEHNRLYWYRQTLGQGPEFLTYFQNEAQLEKSRLLSDRFSAERPKGSFSTLEIQRTEQGDSAMYLCASRTGQGDNEQFFGPGTRLTVL.